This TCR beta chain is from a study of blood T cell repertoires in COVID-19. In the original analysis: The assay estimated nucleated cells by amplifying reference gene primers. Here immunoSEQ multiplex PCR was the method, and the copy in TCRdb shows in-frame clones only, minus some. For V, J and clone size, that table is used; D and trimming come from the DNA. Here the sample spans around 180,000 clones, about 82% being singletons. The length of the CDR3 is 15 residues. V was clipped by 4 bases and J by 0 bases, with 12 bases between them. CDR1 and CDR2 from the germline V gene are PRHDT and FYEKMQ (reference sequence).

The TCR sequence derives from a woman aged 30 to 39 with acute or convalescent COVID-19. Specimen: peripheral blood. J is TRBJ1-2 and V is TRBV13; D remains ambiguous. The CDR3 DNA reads TGTGCCAGCAGCTCCACCCGGGTTTCTAACTATGGCTACACCTTC. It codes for CASSSTRVSNYGYTF.